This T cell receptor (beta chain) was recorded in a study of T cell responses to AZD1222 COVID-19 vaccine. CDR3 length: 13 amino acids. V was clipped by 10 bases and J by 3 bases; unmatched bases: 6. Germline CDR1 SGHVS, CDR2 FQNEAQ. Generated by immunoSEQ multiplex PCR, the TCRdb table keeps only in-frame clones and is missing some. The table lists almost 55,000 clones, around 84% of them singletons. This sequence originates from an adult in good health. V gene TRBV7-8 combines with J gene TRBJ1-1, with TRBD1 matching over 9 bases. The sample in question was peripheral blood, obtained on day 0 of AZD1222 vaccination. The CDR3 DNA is TGTGCCACCAAACAGGGGGCTTACACTGAAGCTTTCTTT. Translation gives CATKQGAYTEAFF.